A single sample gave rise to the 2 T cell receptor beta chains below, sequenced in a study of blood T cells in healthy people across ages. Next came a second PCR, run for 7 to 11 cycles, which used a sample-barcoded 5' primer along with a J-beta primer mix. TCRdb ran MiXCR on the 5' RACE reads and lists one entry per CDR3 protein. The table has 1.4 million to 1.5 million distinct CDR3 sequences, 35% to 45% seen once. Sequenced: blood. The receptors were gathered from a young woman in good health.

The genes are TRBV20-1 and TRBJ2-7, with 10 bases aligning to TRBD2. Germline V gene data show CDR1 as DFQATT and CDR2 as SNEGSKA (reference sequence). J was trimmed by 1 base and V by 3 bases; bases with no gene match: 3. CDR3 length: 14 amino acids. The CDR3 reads CSARASGSSYEQYF. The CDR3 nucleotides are TGCAGTGCTAGGGCTAGCGGGAGTTCCTACGAGCAGTACTTC.

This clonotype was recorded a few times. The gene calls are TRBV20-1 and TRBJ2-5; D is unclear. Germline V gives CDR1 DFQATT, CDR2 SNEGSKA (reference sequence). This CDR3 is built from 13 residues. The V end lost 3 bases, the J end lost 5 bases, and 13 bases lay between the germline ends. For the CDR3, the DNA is TGCAGTGCTAGGGCCCCAAGCGATGAGACCCAGTACTTC. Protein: CSARAPSDETQYF.